The clone carrying this TCR beta chain was observed many times. Stated time point: patch test 3, about 24 weeks after DPC sensitization. Noted treatment: therapeutic diphenylcyclopropenone sensitization with weekly scalp DPC. The starting material, unfractionated whole blood, was used for total RNA extraction. The CDR3 length is 16 residues. V shed 2 bases, J shed 8 bases, and the junction held 10 bases outside the gene matches. The sample belongs to a study of human T cells and chemical hapten exposure. Whole-study context: Alopecia areata, totalis or universalis affected patients who were mostly female.

Library preparation tagged each individual cDNA molecule with a unique molecular identifier. TCRdb fed the RACE reads into MiXCR, producing one record per CDR3 protein. The repertoire has about 82,000 distinct CDR3 sequences, approximately 10% of them found once; the top ten carry approximately 3.7%. This sample comprised whole blood, obtained in connection with sensitization to the hapten diphenylcyclopropenone (DPC). The receptor was derived from a woman aged 45-60 years with alopecia areata. Some clones in this sample may be carry-over from other donors' samples. The chain couples TRBV12-3 or TRBV12-4 to TRBJ2-1, with 9 bases aligning to TRBD2. In DNA form, the CDR3 reads TGTGCCAGCAGTTTAACCTTAGCGGGAGTGCAGGATGAGCAGTTCTTC. Its translation: CASSLTLAGVQDEQFF.